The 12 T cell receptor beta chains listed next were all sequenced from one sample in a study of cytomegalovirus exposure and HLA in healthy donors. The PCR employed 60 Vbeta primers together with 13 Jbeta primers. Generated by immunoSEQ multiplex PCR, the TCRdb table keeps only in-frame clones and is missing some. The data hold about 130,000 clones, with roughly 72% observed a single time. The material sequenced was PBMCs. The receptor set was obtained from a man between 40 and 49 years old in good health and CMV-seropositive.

CDR3 loop: CASSDDSGGLDTQYF. CDR3 sequence (DNA): TGTGCCAGCAGTGACGATTCAGGGGGCCTGGATACGCAGTATTTT. This chain connects TRBV6-4 to TRBJ2-3; 8 bases match TRBD1. The junction had 7 bases not matched to a gene; V was cut back by 2 bases and J by 6 bases. The CDR3 loop spans 15 amino acids. Germline lookup yields CDR1 MRHNA and CDR2 SNTAGT.

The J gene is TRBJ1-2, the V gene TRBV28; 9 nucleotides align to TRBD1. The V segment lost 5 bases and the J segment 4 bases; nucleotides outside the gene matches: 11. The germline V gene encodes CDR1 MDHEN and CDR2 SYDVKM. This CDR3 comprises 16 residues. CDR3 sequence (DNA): TGTGCCAGCAGTCTAGGGTGGAGACAGGGGGTCTATGGCTACACCTTC. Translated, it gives CASSLGWRQGVYGYTF.

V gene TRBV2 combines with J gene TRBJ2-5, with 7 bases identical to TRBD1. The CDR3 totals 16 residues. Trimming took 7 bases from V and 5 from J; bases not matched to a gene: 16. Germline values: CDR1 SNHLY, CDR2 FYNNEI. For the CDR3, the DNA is TGTGCCAGCAAAATTGGGGCAGGGGGAAACGGGGAGACCCAGTACTTC. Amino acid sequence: CASKIGAGGNGETQYF.

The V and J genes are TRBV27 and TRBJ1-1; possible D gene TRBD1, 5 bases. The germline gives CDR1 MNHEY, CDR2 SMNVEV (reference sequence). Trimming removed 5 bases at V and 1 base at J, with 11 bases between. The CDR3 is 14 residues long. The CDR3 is CASSRGHPNTEAFF. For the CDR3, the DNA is TGTGCCAGCAGTAGAGGACACCCGAACACTGAAGCTTTCTTT.

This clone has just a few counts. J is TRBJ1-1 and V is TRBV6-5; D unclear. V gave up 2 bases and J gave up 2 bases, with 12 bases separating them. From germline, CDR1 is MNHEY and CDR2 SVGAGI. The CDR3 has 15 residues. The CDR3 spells CASSYRVQTNTEAFF. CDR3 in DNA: TGTGCCAGCAGTTACCGAGTACAGACCAACACTGAAGCTTTCTTT.

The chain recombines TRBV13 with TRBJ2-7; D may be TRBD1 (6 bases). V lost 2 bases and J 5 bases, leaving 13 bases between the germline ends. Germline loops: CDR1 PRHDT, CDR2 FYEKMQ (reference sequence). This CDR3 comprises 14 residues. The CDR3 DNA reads TGTGCCAGCAGCTTACGGGCAGGGGTTCACGAGCAGTACTTC. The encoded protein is CASSLRAGVHEQYF.

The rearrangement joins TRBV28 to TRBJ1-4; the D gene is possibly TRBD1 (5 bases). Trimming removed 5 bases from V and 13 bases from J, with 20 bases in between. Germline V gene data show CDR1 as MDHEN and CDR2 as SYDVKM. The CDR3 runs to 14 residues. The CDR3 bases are TGTGCCAGCAGTCCTTCGAGCCGCCCGGGGGGACTGTTTTTT. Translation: CASSPSSRPGGLFF.

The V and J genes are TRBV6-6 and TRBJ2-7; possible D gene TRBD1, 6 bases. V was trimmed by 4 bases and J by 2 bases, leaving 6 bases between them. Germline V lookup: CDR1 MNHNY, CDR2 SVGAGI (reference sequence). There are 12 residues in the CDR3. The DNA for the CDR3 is TGTGCCAGCAGTTGGACAGCCTACGAGCAGTACTTC. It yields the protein CASSWTAYEQYF.

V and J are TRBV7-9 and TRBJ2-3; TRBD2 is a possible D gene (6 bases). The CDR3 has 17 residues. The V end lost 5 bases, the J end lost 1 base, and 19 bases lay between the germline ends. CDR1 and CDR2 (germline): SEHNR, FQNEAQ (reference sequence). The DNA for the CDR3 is TGTGCCAGCAGCCCGGGGGACGTGGGTTCGGGCACAGATACGCAGTATTTT. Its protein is CASSPGDVGSGTDTQYF.

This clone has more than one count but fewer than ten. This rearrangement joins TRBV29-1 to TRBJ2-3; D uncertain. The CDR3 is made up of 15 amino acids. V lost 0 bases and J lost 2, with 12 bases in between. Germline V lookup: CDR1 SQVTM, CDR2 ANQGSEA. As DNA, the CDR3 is TGCAGCGTTGAAGATAATGGCCTTTACACAGATACGCAGTATTTT. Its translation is CSVEDNGLYTDTQYF.

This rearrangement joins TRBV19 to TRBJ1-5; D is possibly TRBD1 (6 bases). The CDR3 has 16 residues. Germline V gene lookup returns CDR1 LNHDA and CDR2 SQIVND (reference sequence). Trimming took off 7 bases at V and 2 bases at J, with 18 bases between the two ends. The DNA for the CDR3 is TGTGCCAGTACCGTCTCGCCCCGACAGGGCAATCAGCCCCAGCATTTT. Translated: CASTVSPRQGNQPQHF.

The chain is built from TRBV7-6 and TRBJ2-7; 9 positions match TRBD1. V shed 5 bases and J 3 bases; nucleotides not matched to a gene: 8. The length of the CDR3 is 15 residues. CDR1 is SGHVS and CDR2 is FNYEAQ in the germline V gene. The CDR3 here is CASSPRTGEGYEQYF. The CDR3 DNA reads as TGTGCCAGCAGCCCGAGGACAGGGGAGGGCTACGAGCAGTACTTC.